This T cell receptor beta chain emerged from a study of shared clonotypes between healthy human individuals (dated by TCRdb to 2020 to 2021). For context, the study as a whole: The cohort comprised a couple of women and three men aged 18 to 49 years. Per donor, three plates each were used for CD4 naive and CD4 memory, two for CD8 naive, and one for CD8 memory. To estimate repertoire size and how much clonotype sharing occurs between individuals, the study deeply sequenced the blood TCR repertoires of several healthy adults. Different laboratories and diverse techniques were used to prepare libraries and sequence TCR repertoires, to increase sequencing depth and limit assay-specific biases. Leukapheresis yielded between about 0.94 and 9.5 billion PBMCs per donor.

Here is what the overall study found, with its caveats: When a handful of donors were compared, the shared fraction of clonotypes was about 5.4% for naive CD4, approximately 3.3% for naive CD8, roughly 2.5% for memory CD4, and less than 0.5% for memory CD8. The genetic and exposure-history diversity represented was limited by the small number of donors. Sampling was limited to blood, and TCR repertoires in tissue likely differ from TCR repertoires in blood. Compared with non-shared clonotypes, clonotypes shared by all four sorted-subset donors had higher generation probabilities. Naive subsets generally had larger estimated clonotype richness than memory subsets did. Based on pairwise subsampling, the degree of clonotype sharing among donors was expected to be affected by sequencing depth. Incomplete sequencing was indicated by rarefaction of sorted-subset datasets, despite the large sequencing depth.

The CDR3 measures 14 amino acids from cysteine to phenylalanine. Only CDR3 DNA remains: 42 bases, in frame from the first base. The germline V gene supplies CDR1 MGHRA and CDR2 YSYEKL. Germline trimming: 4 bases from V, 9 bases from J; junction bases outside gene matches: 8. The donors were healthy, HIV-negative adults who had no recently reported acute infections or vaccinations. Only Caucasian adults living in Nashville, Tennessee, USA were represented among the donors. CD8 memory samples were composed of magnetically selected CD45RO+ cells combined with CCR7-negative CD45RA+ effector memory (TemRA) cells. After blood collection by leukapheresis, PBMCs were isolated using Ficoll-Histopaque density gradient centrifugation and then cryopreserved in the vapor phase of liquid nitrogen. Analytical flow cytometry was used to check the purity and quantity of each magnetically sorted T cell population. From each sorted fraction, genomic DNA was isolated and quantified by UV absorbance on a Nanodrop 2000c.

Using the deep immunoSEQ assay, TCR CDR3 regions were amplified from genomic DNA by multiplex PCR. Extracted genomic DNA from each cell subset was distributed evenly across all wells of several immunoSEQ 96-well plates, and each plate was treated as a replicate. For sorted subsets, each replicate PCR was loaded with approximately 0.2 ug genomic DNA, equivalent to 30,000 or so T cell genomes. Purified libraries were measured with a Qubit 3.0 fluorometer, size-checked on a Bioanalyzer 2100, and measured again with the KAPA Library Quantification kit. A separate single-read 150-cycle Illumina NextSeq 550 flow cell was used to sequence each immunoSEQ 96-well plate. The original methods were these. The immunoSEQ output contained only junctional sequences without quality scores, so filtering could not match that applied to full-length reads. To assign V/J genes and CDR3, sequences were annotated using PyIR, a Python wrapper for IgBLAST v1.9, with IMGT germline references. Any read was removed if the V/J assignment was weak (E-value above 1e-6), the CDR3 was missing, or the read contained stop codons, out-of-frame junctions, or ambiguous translated residues. A V3J clonotype was defined by an identical inferred V gene, J gene, and CDR3 amino acid sequence. Percentage overlap between repertoires was calculated by dividing the number of shared unique clonotypes by the size of the smaller repertoire. RTK rarefaction, the Chao1 estimator, and Recon v2.1 estimates of unobserved clonotypes were used to assess repertoire richness. OLGA was used to compute generation probabilities for all TCRbeta clonotypes that the gDNA method yielded from a handful of donors. As stored in TCRdb, this immuneACCESS dataset retains in-frame rearrangements with V and J assigned. A fraction of the clones does not appear; measured against another copy, unresolved V genes explain less than half of the discrepancy, and the remainder lacks a known reason. V and J calls and clone size are given by that table; D and trimming were obtained from the DNA. This sample gives around 300,000 clones in total; around 90% of them show up just once. The ten largest clones represent about a sixth of the sample.

Note on this clone: Its antigen has not been determined. The record has no base qualities; no much larger clone is one base away.

What was sequenced was memory CD8+ T cells sorted from blood. This specimen's cell subset or site label, per the study, means: CD45RO+ cells pooled with CCR7-negative TemRA cells. The source is a man aged 18 to 35 in good health. This chain joins TRBV4-1 to TRBJ2-7; TRBD1 aligns with 11 central bases. The encoded CDR3 is CASSLGTGGEVQYF. The nucleotides read TGCGCCAGCAGCCTAGGGACAGGGGGGGAGGTGCAGTACTTC.